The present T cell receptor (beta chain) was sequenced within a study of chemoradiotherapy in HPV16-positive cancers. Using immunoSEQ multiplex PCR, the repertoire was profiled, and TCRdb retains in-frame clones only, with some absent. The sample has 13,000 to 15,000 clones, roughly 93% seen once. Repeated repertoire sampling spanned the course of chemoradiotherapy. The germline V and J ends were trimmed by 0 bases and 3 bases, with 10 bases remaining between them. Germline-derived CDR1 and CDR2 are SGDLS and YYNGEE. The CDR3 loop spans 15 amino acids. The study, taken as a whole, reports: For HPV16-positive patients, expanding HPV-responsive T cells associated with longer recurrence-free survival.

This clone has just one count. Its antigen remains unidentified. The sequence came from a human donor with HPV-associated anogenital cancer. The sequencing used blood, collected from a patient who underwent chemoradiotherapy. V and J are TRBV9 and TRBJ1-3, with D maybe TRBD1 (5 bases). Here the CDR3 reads CASSVDRGDGNTIYF. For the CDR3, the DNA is TGTGCCAGCAGCGTAGATCGGGGGGATGGAAACACCATATATTTT.